One and the same sample provided the 11 T cell receptor beta chains below, sequenced in a study of technical replicates of blood from a handful of donors. Clones were sequenced by immunoSEQ multiplex PCR, and TCRdb holds only the in-frame ones, with some missing. The sample contains 65,000 to 90,000 clones, roughly 93% of which appear only once. The sequenced sample was T cells isolated from PBMCs. Receptors were obtained from a human donor in good health.

The chain joins TRBV5-1 to TRBJ2-1, with D tentatively TRBD1 (5 bases). Germline V gene data show CDR1 as SGHRS and CDR2 as YFSETQ. Between the trimmed V and J ends, which lost 4 bases and 4 bases, there was a span of 18 bases. This CDR3 contains 16 residues. As DNA, the CDR3 is TGCGCCAGCAGCCAGCTTAGTGCTAGGGGATACAATGAGCAGTTCTTC. This gives the protein CASSQLSARGYNEQFF.

CDR3 loop: CASSLALAVEAFF. The CDR3 DNA reads as TGTGCCAGCAGCTTAGCGCTTGCAGTAGAAGCTTTCTTT. This chain links TRBV7-9 with TRBJ1-1; no clear D gene. CDR3 length: 13 amino acids. Germline CDR1 reads SEHNR; CDR2 reads FQNEAQ (reference sequence). The V and J ends lost 0 bases and 8 bases respectively, with 10 bases between them.

This sequence joins TRBV9 and TRBJ2-7; the match to TRBD2 covers 9 bases. Germline V gives CDR1 SGDLS, CDR2 YYNGEE. This CDR3 has 16 residues. The junction had 10 bases not matched to a gene; V was cut back by 4 bases and J by 2 bases. Written as DNA, the CDR3 is TGTGCCAGCAGCTCTGGAGGGGGACTAGCCGCCTACGAGCAGTACTTC. The encoded protein is CASSSGGGLAAYEQYF.

The V and J genes are TRBV7-6 and TRBJ2-2, with D maybe TRBD1 (5 bases). Looked up from germline, CDR1 is SGHVS and CDR2 is FNYEAQ. The CDR3 covers 18 residues. Trimming shortened V by 5 bases and J by 6 bases, and 25 bases separated the two germline ends. The CDR3 DNA follows: TGTGCCAGCAGCCCTTACGGTTCCGGGTCACAAGGGGCCGGGGAGCTGTTTTTT. Its translation is CASSPYGSGSQGAGELFF.

The genes are TRBV7-9 and TRBJ1-2, with D maybe TRBD1 (5 bases). This CDR3 is 13 amino acids long. With 3 bases removed from V and 5 bases from J, the gap between germline ends came to 10 bases. CDR1 is SEHNR, CDR2 FQNEAQ, per germline (reference sequence). The CDR3 is CASSFGDFYGYTF. The CDR3 nucleotides read TGTGCCAGCAGCTTTGGGGACTTTTATGGCTACACCTTC.

The rearrangement uses TRBV6-5 and TRBJ2-7, with D hard to call. The germline V and J ends were trimmed by 0 bases and 7 bases, with 4 bases remaining between them. This CDR3 contains 11 residues. Germline CDR1 is MNHEY and CDR2 is SVGAGI. This CDR3 is CASSYSQEQYF. The CDR3 bases are TGTGCCAGCAGTTACTCACAAGAGCAGTACTTC.

The table lists this clone with a count of one. This chain links TRBV2 with TRBJ2-3; 11 nucleotides align to TRBD2. The CDR3 has 15 residues. The ends lost 5 bases at V and 6 bases at J; junction bases unmatched: 7. Germline V lookup: CDR1 SNHLY, CDR2 FYNNEI. CDR3 in DNA: TGTGCCAGCAGTCCGGGACTAGCGGAAGGGGATACGCAGTATTTT. This encodes CASSPGLAEGDTQYF.

The rearrangement links TRBV9 to TRBJ1-4; the D gene is possibly TRBD1 (5 bases). The CDR3 loop spans 14 amino acids. Trimming removed 0 bases at V and 7 bases at J, with 10 bases between. CDR1 is SGDLS, CDR2 YYNGEE, per germline. The CDR3 DNA follows: TGTGCCAGCAGCGTAGTAGAAAGGGGTGAAAAACTGTTTTTT. Translating gives CASSVVERGEKLFF. The entire variable domain, with the rest obtained from reference TRBV9 and TRBJ1-4, is as follows: DSGVTQTPKHLITATGQRVTLRCSPRSGDLSVYWYQQSLDQGLQFLIQYYNGEERAKGNILERFSAQQFPDLHSELNLSSLELGDSALYFCASSVVERGEKLFFGSGTQLSVL.

The chain combines TRBV5-1 with TRBJ2-3, with a weak D call TRBD1 (6 bases). Germline V gene sequence: CDR1 SGHRS, CDR2 YFSETQ. The CDR3 totals 13 residues. V was cut by 3 bases and J by 2 bases, with 7 bases left in between. The CDR3 region has the DNA TGCGCCAGCAGCTGGGACACCACAGATACGCAGTATTTT. As protein: CASSWDTTDTQYF. The full variable domain, rest sourced from reference TRBV5-1 and TRBJ2-3, is KAGVTQTPRYLIKTRGQQVTLSCSPISGHRSVSWYQQTPGQGLQFLFEYFSETQRNKGNFPGRFSGRQFSNSRSEMNVSTLELGDSALYLCASSWDTTDTQYFGPGTRLTVL.

The V gene is TRBV9, the J gene TRBJ2-1; 9 nucleotides agree with TRBD2. The length of the CDR3 is 16 residues. Germline CDR1 reads SGDLS; CDR2 reads YYNGEE. Trimming took 0 bases from V and 4 from J; bases not matched to a gene: 5. CDR3 amino acids: CASSVGSLAGYNEQFF. The DNA for the CDR3 is TGTGCCAGCAGCGTAGGGTCGCTAGCGGGGTACAATGAGCAGTTCTTC. The complete variable domain, with remaining parts taken from reference TRBV9 and TRBJ2-1, reads DSGVTQTPKHLITATGQRVTLRCSPRSGDLSVYWYQQSLDQGLQFLIQYYNGEERAKGNILERFSAQQFPDLHSELNLSSLELGDSALYFCASSVGSLAGYNEQFFGPGTRLTVL.

The J gene is TRBJ2-7, the V gene TRBV7-8; 7 bases agree with TRBD1. The CDR3 is made up of 13 amino acids. V gave up 5 bases and J gave up 4 bases; unmatched junction bases: 5. CDR1 and CDR2 (germline): SGHVS, FQNEAQ. The CDR3: CASSPGQFYEQYF. CDR3 DNA sequence: TGTGCCAGCAGCCCGGGACAGTTTTACGAGCAGTACTTC.